This T cell receptor (beta chain) was retrieved from a study of response to subunit inactivated influenza vaccine. TCRdb ran MiXCR on the RT-PCR reads and lists one entry per CDR3 protein. The table records 450,000 to 600,000 distinct CDR3 sequences, 15% to 20% of them present only once. This clonotype was observed a few times. A much larger clone differs by one base, so this may be a read error. The sequences come from CD4+ T cells sorted from PBMCs, collected about 24 months after vaccination. The TCR sequence derives from a man aged 50 to 69 who received an inactivated influenza vaccine.

The CDR3 spells CVISASSAELTDTQYF. The CDR3 coding sequence is TGTGTCATCAGTGCCTCGAGCGCGGAGCTCACAGATACGCAGTATTTT. The genes are TRBV10-3 and TRBJ2-3; the D is unclear. The length of the CDR3 is 16 residues. CDR1 and CDR2 from the germline V gene are ENHRY and SYGVKD.